The 32 T cell receptor beta chains below were found in one sample sequenced in a study of early T cells in non-severe SARS-CoV-2 infection. TCRdb re-derived calls from the 5' RACE reads in MiXCR, one entry per CDR3 protein. The sample carries about 60,000 distinct CDR3 sequences, about 8.9% recorded once. Sequencing used whole blood. All receptors derive from an adult who was a healthcare worker with PCR-confirmed SARS-CoV-2 infection or an uninfected control (not recorded which).

The rearrangement uses TRBV28 and TRBJ2-7; 9 bases match TRBD2. Germline loops: CDR1 MDHEN, CDR2 SYDVKM. With V trimmed by 5 bases and J by 0 bases, 2 bases remained unmatched. This CDR3 has 14 residues. The CDR3 spells CASSPSGISYEQYF. CDR3 sequence (DNA): TGTGCCAGCAGTCCTAGCGGGATCTCCTACGAGCAGTACTTC.

The chain links TRBV7-2 to TRBJ2-5, with D perhaps TRBD2 (5 bases). This CDR3 has 15 amino acids. V shed 5 bases and J shed 0 bases, with 13 bases lying between them. Looked up from germline, CDR1 is SGHTA and CDR2 is FQGNSA. This CDR3 is CASSPTSWYQETQYF. CDR3 coding DNA: TGTGCCAGCAGCCCCACTAGTTGGTACCAAGAGACCCAGTACTTC.

The chain employs TRBV29-1 and TRBJ1-1; TRBD1 is a possible D gene (5 bases). CDR1 SQVTM and CDR2 ANQGSEA come from the germline V gene. V lost 7 bases and J 3 bases, leaving 9 bases between the germline ends. The CDR3 contains 11 residues. The CDR3 loop reads CSAQADTEAFF. CDR3 DNA sequence: TGCAGCGCACAGGCGGACACTGAAGCTTTCTTT.

There are many counts of this clonotype. The rearrangement joins TRBV29-1 to TRBJ1-1; D is unclear. V lost 6 bases and J 3 bases, leaving 5 bases between the germline ends. This CDR3 spans 10 amino acids. Germline values: CDR1 SQVTM, CDR2 ANQGSEA. DNA for the CDR3: TGCAGCGTCCAGCACACTGAAGCTTTCTTT. Amino acids: CSVQHTEAFF.

The table lists this clonotype with a few counts. The chain combines TRBV3-1 with TRBJ1-1; unclear D gene. V was clipped by 4 bases and J by 1 base, with 13 bases between them. CDR1 and CDR2 (germline): LGHDT, YNNKEL (reference sequence). The CDR3 has 15 residues. CDR3 sequence reads: CASSPIRGSNTEAFF. As DNA, the CDR3 is TGTGCCAGCAGCCCAATACGGGGATCGAACACTGAAGCTTTCTTT.

This chain uses TRBV6-2 or TRBV6-3 with TRBJ2-7, with 10 bases matching TRBD2. This CDR3 has 14 residues. V lost 4 bases and J lost 5; bases outside the gene matches: 5. Germline V gene sequence: CDR1 MNHEY, CDR2 SVGEGT. CDR3 protein: CASSSRLAGNEQYF. Here the CDR3 DNA reads TGTGCCAGCAGTTCGCGACTAGCGGGTAACGAGCAGTACTTC.

This clonotype was counted a few times. CDR3 loop: CASRKLGPTFPLHF. CDR3 in DNA: TGTGCCAGCAGAAAACTTGGACCGACCTTTCCCCTCCACTTT. J is TRBJ1-6 and V is TRBV28; no firm D call. The CDR3 has 14 residues. Trimming took 6 bases from V and 13 from J, leaving 19 bases between them. CDR1 and CDR2 (germline): MDHEN, SYDVKM.

The gene calls are TRBV19 and TRBJ2-2; D gene uncertain. Germline V gives CDR1 LNHDA, CDR2 SQIVND (reference sequence). The V gene lost 1 base and the J gene lost 3 bases, with 9 bases spanning the gap. The CDR3 consists of 15 residues. CDR3 nucleotide sequence: TGTGCCAGTAGTATAGGGGCTGGAGACACCGGGGAGCTGTTTTTT. The encoded protein is CASSIGAGDTGELFF.

This clonotype was counted at least ten times. V and J are TRBV5-4 and TRBJ2-7, with D unresolved. The CDR3 has 12 amino acids. Trimming removed 0 bases at V and 3 bases at J, with 4 bases between. The V gene's germline CDR1 is SGHNT and CDR2 YYREEE (reference sequence). This chain's CDR3 is CASSLVGYEQYF. CDR3 nucleotides: TGTGCCAGCAGCTTGGTAGGCTACGAGCAGTACTTC.

This clonotype was counted ten times or more. The chain combines TRBV27 with TRBJ2-7; possibly TRBD1 or TRBD2 for D (6 bases each). CDR3 length: 16 residues. CDR1 MNHEY and CDR2 SMNVEV come from the germline V gene (reference sequence). The germline V and J ends were trimmed by 2 bases and 0 bases, with 14 bases remaining between them. The CDR3 sequence: CASSLRGVGGSYEQYF. CDR3 coding DNA: TGTGCCAGCAGTTTAAGGGGGGTCGGTGGCTCCTACGAGCAGTACTTC.

The rearrangement links TRBV12-5 to TRBJ2-7; no reliable D call. Germline CDR1 reads LGHNT; CDR2 reads FRNRAP. Trimming pared 2 bases from V and 6 bases from J, leaving 5 bases between. This CDR3 region has 11 residues. CDR3 nucleotides: TGTGCTAGTGGTTTGACACCCGAGCAGTACTTC. Translated, it gives CASGLTPEQYF.

This clonotype was detected many times. The J gene is TRBJ1-5, the V gene TRBV2; tentative D call: TRBD1 (6 bases). Between the trimmed V and J ends, which lost 8 bases and 3 bases, there was a span of 11 bases. The CDR3 runs 13 residues. Germline CDR1 and CDR2: SNHLY and FYNNEI. As DNA, the CDR3 is TGTGCCAGCCGGACAGTCGACAATCAGCCCCAGCATTTT. Protein product: CASRTVDNQPQHF.

V and J are TRBV7-9 and TRBJ2-7; D could derive from TRBD1 or TRBD2 (6 bases each). This CDR3 is 15 amino acids long. With 5 bases removed from V and 1 base from J, the gap between germline ends came to 15 bases. In germline, CDR1 is SEHNR, CDR2 FQNEAQ (reference sequence). The CDR3 region is CASSLSGALSYEQYF. The CDR3 coding sequence is TGTGCCAGCAGCCTGTCGGGGGCTTTATCCTACGAGCAGTACTTC.

The table lists this clonotype with many counts. The rearrangement uses TRBV6-5 and TRBJ2-7; D possibly matches TRBD1 or TRBD2 (5 bases each). The CDR3 runs 15 residues. V dropped 6 bases and J dropped 12 bases, with 27 bases sitting between them. Germline CDR1 is MNHEY and CDR2 is SVGAGI. CDR3 sequence (DNA): TGTGCCAGCAGCCTTACAAAGAGGGGTCCAGGAGATTTGTACTTC. It translates to CASSLTKRGPGDLYF.

This clonotype was seen many times. V usage is TRBV12-3 or TRBV12-4 and J usage is TRBJ1-1; 9 bases match TRBD1. The CDR3 spans 16 residues. Unmatched junction bases numbered 10, after V lost 3 bases and J lost 5 bases. The CDR3 coding sequence is TGTGCCAGCAGTTTGGCCTCCGGGACAGGGATTACTGAAGCTTTCTTT. Protein sequence: CASSLASGTGITEAFF.

The chain is built from TRBV10-3 and TRBJ2-7; no clear D. CDR1 and CDR2 from the germline V gene are ENHRY and SYGVKD. V shed 4 bases and J shed 3 bases, with 10 bases lying between them. The CDR3 has 13 residues. CDR3 protein: CAISGYSGYEQYF. The CDR3 bases are TGTGCCATCAGTGGGTACTCTGGCTACGAGCAGTACTTC.

This clonotype has only a few counts. The chain is built from TRBV28 and TRBJ1-1, with D tentatively TRBD1 (6 bases). Trimming took off 6 bases at V and 5 bases at J, with 16 bases between the two ends. This CDR3 region has 14 residues. Germline-derived CDR1 and CDR2 are MDHEN and SYDVKM. In DNA form, the CDR3 reads TGTGCCAGCAGGATCGACAGGTGGGGGACTGAAGCTTTCTTT. As protein: CASRIDRWGTEAFF.

This clonotype was seen many times. The V and J genes are TRBV28 and TRBJ2-2; 7 nucleotides align to TRBD1. The V and J ends lost 2 bases and 8 bases, in that order; junction bases with no gene match: 11. The CDR3 contains 16 residues. Germline CDR1 is MDHEN and CDR2 is SYDVKM. This chain's CDR3 is CASSLPADRVSGELFF. CDR3 nucleotide sequence: TGTGCCAGCAGTTTACCGGCCGACAGGGTTTCGGGGGAGCTGTTTTTT.

The V call is TRBV18, the J call TRBJ2-7; D uncertain. This CDR3 has 13 residues. Germline values: CDR1 KGHSH, CDR2 LQKENI. The V and J ends lost 3 bases and 3 bases respectively, with 9 bases between them. The CDR3 DNA is TGTGCCAGCTCACCCGACGCATTCTACGAGCAGTACTTC. This translates into CASSPDAFYEQYF.

This clonotype was recorded at least ten times. The chain employs TRBV28 and TRBJ2-3; D remains ambiguous. The germline CDR1 and CDR2 sequences are MDHEN and SYDVKM. There are 15 residues in the CDR3. Trimming shortened V by 7 bases and J by 2 bases, and 16 bases separated the two germline ends. The CDR3 reads CASTTVGPTTDTQYF. The DNA for the CDR3 is TGTGCCAGCACAACCGTAGGGCCAACCACAGATACGCAGTATTTT.

This clonotype was recorded at least ten times. The genes are TRBV7-9 and TRBJ1-2; 8 bases map to TRBD1. J lost 4 bases, V lost 5 bases, and 9 bases had no gene match. The CDR3 contains 15 residues. Germline CDR1 and CDR2: SEHNR and FQNEAQ (reference sequence). This CDR3 reads CASSLTGQESYGYTF. CDR3 bases: TGTGCCAGCAGCCTCACGGGACAGGAATCCTATGGCTACACCTTC.

This clonotype was detected only a few times. A much bigger clone sits one base away, suggesting this may be a read error. This sequence joins TRBV7-9 and TRBJ2-7, with TRBD1 identical over 7 bases. This CDR3 has 15 residues. Looked up from germline, CDR1 is SEHNR and CDR2 is FQNEAQ (reference sequence). This chain's CDR3 is CVSSSSDRFSYEQYF. DNA of the CDR3: TGTGTCAGCAGCTCCTCGGACAGGTTCTCCTACGAGCAGTACTTC.

This clonotype was recorded a few times. The chain couples TRBV28 to TRBJ2-3; 7 bases agree with TRBD1. V shed 5 bases and J 1 base; nucleotides not matched to a gene: 6. The CDR3 is 15 residues long. Per the germline V gene, CDR1 is MDHEN and CDR2 is SYDVKM. As DNA, the CDR3 is TGTGCCAGCAGTCCGACCGGGACAGGCACAGATACGCAGTATTTT. Its translation is CASSPTGTGTDTQYF. Complete variable domain (other parts from reference TRBV28 and TRBJ2-3): DVKVTQSSRYLVKRTGEKVFLECVQDMDHENMFWYRQDPGLGLRLIYFSYDVKMKEKGDIPEGYSVSREKKERFSLILESASTNQTSMYLCASSPTGTGTDTQYFGPGTRLTVL.

This clonotype was detected many times. The chain links TRBV10-3 to TRBJ2-7; unclear D gene. This CDR3 has 12 residues. V dropped 0 bases and J dropped 3 bases, with 3 bases sitting between them. CDR1 is ENHRY and CDR2 is SYGVKD in the germline V gene. The CDR3 DNA reads as TGTGCCATCAGTGAGTCCGGCTACGAGCAGTACTTC. This translates into CAISESGYEQYF.

In the case of this clonotype: A much larger clone is a single base away; this may be a read error. J is TRBJ2-3 and V is TRBV5-4, with D unclear. This CDR3 contains 12 residues. Trimming took off 0 bases at V and 11 bases at J, with 10 bases between the two ends. Germline CDR1 is SGHNT and CDR2 is YYREEE (reference sequence). The CDR3 DNA reads as TGTGCCAGCAGCTTGGTGGGATCTATGCAGTATTTT. Translating gives CASSLVGSMQYF.

J is TRBJ1-2 and V is TRBV5-1; D gene uncertain. This CDR3 contains 14 residues. V lost 0 bases and J lost 1, with 7 bases in between. Per the germline V gene, CDR1 is SGHRS and CDR2 is YFSETQ. The DNA of the CDR3 is TGCGCCAGCAGCTTGGCCGAGGATAACTATGGCTACACCTTC. This codes for CASSLAEDNYGYTF.

This clonotype was seen only a few times. The rearrangement uses TRBV2 and TRBJ2-7; TRBD1 or TRBD2 may be the D gene (5 bases each). Trimming left V 8 bases short and J 0 bases short, with 5 bases between. Per the germline V gene, CDR1 is SNHLY and CDR2 is FYNNEI. This CDR3 region has 11 residues. Written as DNA, the CDR3 is TGTGCCAGCGGGACCTCCTACGAGCAGTACTTC. It encodes CASGTSYEQYF. The full variable domain, in which reference TRBV2 and TRBJ2-7 provide the parts outside the CDR3, is EPEVTQTPSHQVTQMGQEVILRCVPISNHLYFYWYRQILGQKVEFLVSFYNNEISEKSEIFDDQFSVERPDGSNFTLKIRSTKLEDSAMYFCASGTSYEQYFGPGTRLTVT.

This clonotype was found many times. The chain links TRBV4-2 to TRBJ2-4; 7 bases agree with TRBD2. This CDR3 region has 17 residues. With V trimmed by 4 bases and J by 0 bases, 9 bases remained unmatched. Germline V gene lookup returns CDR1 LGHNA and CDR2 YNFKEQ. CDR3 coding DNA: TGTGCCAGCAGCCCTCGAGCTGGGGGGGGAGCCAAAAACATTCAGTACTTC. It specifies CASSPRAGGGAKNIQYF.

In this sample, this clonotype turned up a few times. The chain recombines TRBV11-2 with TRBJ1-2; the match to TRBD1 covers 7 bases. V was clipped by 6 bases and J by 2 bases; unmatched bases: 15. Germline CDR1 reads SGHAT; CDR2 reads FQNNGV. The length of the CDR3 is 17 residues. For the CDR3, the DNA is TGTGCCAGCAGAAGAAACCAGGGACAGCGGGGAAACTATGGCTACACCTTC. It encodes CASRRNQGQRGNYGYTF.

The genes are TRBV28 and TRBJ2-7; D may be TRBD1 (6 bases). Trimming left V 6 bases short and J 1 base short, with 19 bases between. The germline CDR1 and CDR2 sequences are MDHEN and SYDVKM. CDR3 length equals 16 residues. The CDR3 coding sequence is TGTGCCAGCAGCTACCTATACAGGGATTTTTCCTACGAGCAGTACTTC. Translated: CASSYLYRDFSYEQYF.

This clonotype showed up many times. The chain recombines TRBV4-2 with TRBJ2-7; unclear D gene. CDR1 and CDR2 from the germline V gene are LGHNA and YNFKEQ. The CDR3 has 12 residues. Trimming took off 0 bases at V and 5 bases at J, with 5 bases between the two ends. This CDR3 is CASSQEFNEQYF. In DNA form, the CDR3 reads TGTGCCAGCAGCCAAGAGTTTAACGAGCAGTACTTC.

This clonotype was seen a handful of times. The chain recombines TRBV6-2 or TRBV6-3 with TRBJ2-2; TRBD2 matches 8 bases. V was clipped by 3 bases and J by 0 bases; unmatched bases: 6. There are 17 residues in the CDR3. Germline CDR1 and CDR2: MNHEY and SVGEGT. The CDR3 spells CASSYRSGGPNTGELFF. The CDR3 coding sequence is TGTGCCAGCAGTTATAGGTCGGGAGGGCCGAACACCGGGGAGCTGTTTTTT.